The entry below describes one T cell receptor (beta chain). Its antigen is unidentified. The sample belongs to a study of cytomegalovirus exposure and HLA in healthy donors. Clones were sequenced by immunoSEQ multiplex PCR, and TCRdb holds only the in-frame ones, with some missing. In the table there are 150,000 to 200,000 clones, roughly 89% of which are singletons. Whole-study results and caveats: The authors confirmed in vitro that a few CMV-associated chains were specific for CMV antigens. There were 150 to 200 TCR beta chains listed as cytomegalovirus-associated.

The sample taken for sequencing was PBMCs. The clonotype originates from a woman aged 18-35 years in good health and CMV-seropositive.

CDR3 region: CASSSTSGRVGNQPQHF. In nucleotides, the CDR3 is TGTGCCAGCTCCTCCACCTCCGGCAGGGTTGGGAATCAGCCCCAGCATTTT. The chain carries TRBV19 and TRBJ1-5, with D tentatively TRBD1 (5 bases). Germline V gives CDR1 LNHDA, CDR2 SQIVND (reference sequence). V was shortened by 9 bases and J by 4 bases, with 25 bases between the two germline ends. There are 17 residues in the CDR3.